This T cell receptor (beta chain) was found in a study of shared clonotypes between healthy human individuals. Study-level background: CD8 memory received one plate per donor, CD8 naive two, CD4 memory three and CD4 naive three.

The assay ran at deep level. Authors' data handling: Filtering differed since immunoSEQ provided only junctions, with no quality scores. The repertoire was sequenced with immunoSEQ multiplex PCR; TCRdb's copy has only in-frame clones and lacks some. That table gives V, J and clone size, and the DNA gave D and trimming. This table has 950,000 to 1,300,000 clones, 65% to 80% appearing once. J was trimmed by 5 bases and V by 6 bases; bases with no gene match: 7. This CDR3 is 15 amino acids long. Germline V gene data show CDR1 as ENHRY and CDR2 as SYGVKD. The chain couples TRBV10-3 to TRBJ2-2; TRBD1 aligns across 9 bases. Sequences were obtained from memory CD4+ T cells sorted from blood. Subset here: CD45RA-negative fraction. The source of this sequence is a man aged 18 to 30 in good health. CDR3 coding DNA: TGTGCCATCAGGTCACAGGGGGCATCGACCGGGGAGCTGTTTTTT. Protein: CAIRSQGASTGELFF.